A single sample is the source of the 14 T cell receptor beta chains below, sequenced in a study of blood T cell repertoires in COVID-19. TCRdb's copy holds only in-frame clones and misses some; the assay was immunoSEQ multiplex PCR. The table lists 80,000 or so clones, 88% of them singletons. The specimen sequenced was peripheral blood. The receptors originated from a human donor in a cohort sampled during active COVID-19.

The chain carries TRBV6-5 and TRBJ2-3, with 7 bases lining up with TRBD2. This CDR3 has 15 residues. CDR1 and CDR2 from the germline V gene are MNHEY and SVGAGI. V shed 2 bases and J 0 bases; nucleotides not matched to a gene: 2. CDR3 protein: CASSYGGRSTDTQYF. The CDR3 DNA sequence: TGTGCCAGCAGTTACGGCGGGAGAAGCACAGATACGCAGTATTTT.

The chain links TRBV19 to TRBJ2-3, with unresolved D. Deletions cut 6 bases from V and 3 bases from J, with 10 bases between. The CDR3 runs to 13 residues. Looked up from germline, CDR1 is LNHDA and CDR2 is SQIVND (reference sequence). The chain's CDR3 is CASSNHNTDTQYF. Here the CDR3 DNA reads TGTGCCAGTAGCAACCACAATACAGATACGCAGTATTTT.

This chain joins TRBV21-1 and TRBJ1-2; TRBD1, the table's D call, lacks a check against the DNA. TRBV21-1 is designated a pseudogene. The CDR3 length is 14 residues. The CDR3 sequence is CASSKDRQEPGYTF. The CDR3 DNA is TGTGCCAGCAGCAAAGACAGGCAAGAACCTGGCTACACCTTC.

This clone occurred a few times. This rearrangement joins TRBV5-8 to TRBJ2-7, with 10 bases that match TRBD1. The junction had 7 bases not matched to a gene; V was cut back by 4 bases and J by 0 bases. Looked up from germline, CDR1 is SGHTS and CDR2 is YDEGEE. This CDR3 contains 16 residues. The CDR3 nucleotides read TGTGCCAGCAGCCCCGGGACAGGGGAAGGCTCCTACGAGCAGTACTTC. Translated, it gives CASSPGTGEGSYEQYF.

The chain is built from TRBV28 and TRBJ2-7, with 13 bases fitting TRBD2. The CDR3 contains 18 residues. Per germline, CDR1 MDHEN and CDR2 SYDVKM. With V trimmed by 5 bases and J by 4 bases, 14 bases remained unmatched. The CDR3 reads CASSPWNRTSGSRYEQYF. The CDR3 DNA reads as TGTGCCAGCAGTCCTTGGAATAGGACTAGCGGGAGTAGGTACGAGCAGTACTTC.

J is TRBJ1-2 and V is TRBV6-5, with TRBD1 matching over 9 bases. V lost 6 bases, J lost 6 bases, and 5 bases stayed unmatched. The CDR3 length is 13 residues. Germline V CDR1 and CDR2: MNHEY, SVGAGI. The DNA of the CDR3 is TGTGCCAGCAGAGGACAGGGGCGTGATGGCTACACCTTC. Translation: CASRGQGRDGYTF.

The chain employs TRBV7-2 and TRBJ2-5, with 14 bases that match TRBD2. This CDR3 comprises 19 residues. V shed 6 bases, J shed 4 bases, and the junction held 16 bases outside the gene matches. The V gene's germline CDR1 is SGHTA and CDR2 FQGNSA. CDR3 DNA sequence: TGTGCCAGCAGAGAACCGGGACTAGCGGGGGCGGGGGCCAGAGAGACCCAGTACTTC. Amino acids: CASREPGLAGAGARETQYF. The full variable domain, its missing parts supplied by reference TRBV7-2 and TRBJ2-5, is GAGVSQSPSNKVTEKGKDVELRCDPISGHTALYWYRQSLGQGLEFLIYFQGNSAPDKSGLPSDRFSAERTGGSVSTLTIQRTQQEDSAVYLCASREPGLAGAGARETQYFGPGTRLLVL.

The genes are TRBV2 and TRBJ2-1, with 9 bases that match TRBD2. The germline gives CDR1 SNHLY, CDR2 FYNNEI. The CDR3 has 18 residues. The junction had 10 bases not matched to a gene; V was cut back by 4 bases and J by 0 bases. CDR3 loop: CASSGASGKLGSYNEQFF. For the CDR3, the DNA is TGTGCCAGCAGTGGGGCTAGCGGGAAACTTGGCTCCTACAATGAGCAGTTCTTC.

The CDR3 region is CASSQDFGGADEQFF. The CDR3 nucleotides read TGTGCCAGCAGCCAAGATTTTGGAGGGGCAGATGAGCAGTTCTTC. The V gene is TRBV4-2, the J gene TRBJ2-1, with D tentatively TRBD2 (6 bases). The germline V and J ends were trimmed by 0 bases and 8 bases, with 14 bases remaining between them. The CDR3 length is 15 residues. CDR1 and CDR2 from the germline V gene are LGHNA and YNFKEQ.

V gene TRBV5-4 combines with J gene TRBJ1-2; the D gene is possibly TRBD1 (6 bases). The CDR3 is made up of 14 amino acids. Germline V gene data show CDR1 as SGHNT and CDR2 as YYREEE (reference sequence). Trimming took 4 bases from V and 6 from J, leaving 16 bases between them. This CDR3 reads CASSPVGQSHGYTF. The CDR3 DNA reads TGTGCCAGCAGCCCCGTTGGACAGAGCCATGGCTACACCTTC.

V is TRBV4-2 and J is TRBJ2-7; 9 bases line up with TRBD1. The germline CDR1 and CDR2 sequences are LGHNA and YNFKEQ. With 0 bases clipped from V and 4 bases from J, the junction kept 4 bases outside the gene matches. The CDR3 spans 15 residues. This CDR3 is CASSQDETGGYEQYF. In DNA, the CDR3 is TGTGCCAGCAGCCAAGATGAGACAGGGGGATACGAGCAGTACTTC.

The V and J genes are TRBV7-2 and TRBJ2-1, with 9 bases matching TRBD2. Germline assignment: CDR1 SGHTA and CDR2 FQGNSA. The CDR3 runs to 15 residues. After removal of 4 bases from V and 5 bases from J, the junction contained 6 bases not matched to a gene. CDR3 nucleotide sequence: TGTGCCAGCAGCTCGCGGGGGGGCTGGGACAATGAGCAGTTCTTC. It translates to CASSSRGGWDNEQFF.

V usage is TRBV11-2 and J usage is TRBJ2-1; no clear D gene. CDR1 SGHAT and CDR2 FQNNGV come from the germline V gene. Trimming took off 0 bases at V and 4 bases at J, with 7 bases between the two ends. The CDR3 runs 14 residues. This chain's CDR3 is CASSLDPNYNEQFF. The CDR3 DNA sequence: TGTGCCAGCAGCTTAGATCCCAATTACAATGAGCAGTTCTTC.

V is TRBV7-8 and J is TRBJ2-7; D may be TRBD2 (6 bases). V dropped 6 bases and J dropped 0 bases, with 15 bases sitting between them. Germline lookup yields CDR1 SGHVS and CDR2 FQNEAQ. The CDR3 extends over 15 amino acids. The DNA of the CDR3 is TGTGCCAGCAGTTTGGGGAGGAGAAGCTCCTACGAGCAGTACTTC. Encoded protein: CASSLGRRSSYEQYF.